The rows below give T cell receptor beta chains drawn from one sample of a study of liver allograft versus peripheral blood T cells. TCRdb redid the calling of the reads with MiXCR, one entry per CDR3 protein. The sample records a few thousand distinct CDR3 sequences, 15% to 20% being singletons. The receptors were sampled from a human patient who had a liver transplant. The graft donor may account for some of the T cells. The CDR3 runs from the conserved cysteine through the conserved F or W.

cdr3_length v_call cdr3_aa
16 TRBV27 CASRSGAGYSNQPQHF
15 TRBV27 CASSLLPGFGQPQHF
15 TRBV7-3 CASIPRGGDTGELFF
14 TRBV30 CAWSRQGLDNEQFF
14 TRBV18 CASSPAYTNTEAFF
17 TRBV24-1 CATSDFLGLDSTDTQYF
13 TRBV15 CATSREGDGKLFF
15 TRBV6-5 CASSRTSGRQETQYF
12 TRBV27 CASSLTGNGYTF
18 TRBV14 CASSQSGTGAPLQETQYF
16 TRBV6-6 CASSEVAGGPSYEQYF
13 TRBV27 CASSLYSYNEQFF
13 TRBV29-1 CSVETLASDTQYF
14 TRBV12-5 CASGPGQITDTQYF
13 TRBV27 CASKYGGYGEAFF
14 TRBV9 CASSVAGQGYEQYF
15 TRBV11-2 CASSTLGGAGEKLFF
16 TRBV9 CASSGTSGRAAETQYF
14 TRBV11-1 CASSLSGNRNEQFF
15 TRBV9 CASSPRQGPDYEQYF
13 TRBV28 CASSLGDRDEQYF
13 TRBV27 CASWGRANEKLFF
14 TRBV19 CASSISPGSGELFF
14 TRBV27 CASSLGTGPYEQYF
20 TRBV6-2/TRBV6-3 CASSYDLGLAGVVADNEQFF
16 TRBV28 CASSFSLKGDLFEQYF
17 TRBV9 CASSEGLAGVVGDTQYF
14 TRBV28 CASSLPGSPTEAFF
12 TRBV6-1 CASRESGNTIYF
11 TRBV20-1 CSARVTDTQYF
17 TRBV6-1 CASRSGIGGDRGYGYTF
14 TRBV27 CASSLSRGLGEQYF
19 TRBV6-2/TRBV6-3 CASSSPALGTGGALKTQYF
16 TRBV28 CASTSGANSGANVLTF
14 TRBV28 CASRLTLLNSPLHF
13 TRBV6-5 CASSPGLLYEQYF
15 TRBV27 CASSVGLFSTDTQYF
15 TRBV20-1 CSARGDLTAQETQYF
14 TRBV5-5 CASSPGTYQGTQYF
15 TRBV7-9 CASSPKLAPTNEQFF
15 TRBV5-4 CASSLGTYFGGGYTF
14 TRBV7-9 CASSLAGSNYGYTF
16 TRBV9 CASSVGGGGQREKLFF
14 TRBV6-6 CASLGDLNNQPQHF